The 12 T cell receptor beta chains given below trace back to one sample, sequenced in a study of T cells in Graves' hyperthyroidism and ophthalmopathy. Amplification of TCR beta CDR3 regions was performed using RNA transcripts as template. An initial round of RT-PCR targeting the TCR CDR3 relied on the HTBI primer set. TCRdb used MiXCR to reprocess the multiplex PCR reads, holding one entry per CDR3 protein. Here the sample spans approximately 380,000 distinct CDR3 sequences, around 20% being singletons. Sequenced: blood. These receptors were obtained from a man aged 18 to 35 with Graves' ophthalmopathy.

The CDR3 DNA reads as TGTGCCAGTAGTACCCCCCGTGAGGGGGCCCAAAAGGCCTACGAGCAGTACTTC. Protein product: CASSTPREGAQKAYEQYF. V and J are TRBV19 and TRBJ2-7; TRBD1 matches at 7 bases. V shed 4 bases, J shed 2 bases, and the junction held 17 bases outside the gene matches. Per the germline V gene, CDR1 is LNHDA and CDR2 is SQIVND (reference sequence). The CDR3 length is 18 residues.

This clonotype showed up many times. The CDR3 is CASSDRGLADNEQFF. The CDR3 DNA sequence: TGTGCCAGCAGTGACCGGGGACTAGCCGACAATGAGCAGTTCTTC. The V and J genes are TRBV6-1 and TRBJ2-1, with 9 bases lining up with TRBD2. Trimming removed 3 bases from V and 5 bases from J; junction bases left unmatched: 5. The CDR3 is made up of 15 amino acids. CDR1 is MNHNS, CDR2 SASEGT, per germline.

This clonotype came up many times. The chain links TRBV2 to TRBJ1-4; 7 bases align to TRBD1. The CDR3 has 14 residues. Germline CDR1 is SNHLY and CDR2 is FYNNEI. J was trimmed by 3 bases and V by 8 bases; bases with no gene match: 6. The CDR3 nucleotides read TGTGCCAGCGGCCCCGGGACAGCTAATGAAAAACTGTTTTTT. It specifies CASGPGTANEKLFF.

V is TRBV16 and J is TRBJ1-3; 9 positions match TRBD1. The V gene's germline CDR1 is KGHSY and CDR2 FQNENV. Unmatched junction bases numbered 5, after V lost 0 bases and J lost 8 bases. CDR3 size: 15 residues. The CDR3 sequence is CASSQSGTGRYTIYF. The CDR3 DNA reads TGTGCCAGCAGCCAATCGGGGACAGGGAGATACACCATATATTTT.

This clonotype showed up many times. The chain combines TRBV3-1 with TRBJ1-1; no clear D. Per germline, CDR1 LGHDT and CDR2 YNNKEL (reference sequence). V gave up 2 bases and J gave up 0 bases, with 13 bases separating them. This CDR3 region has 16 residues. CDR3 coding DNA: TGTGCCAGCAGCCAACTTCGGACCACACTGAACACTGAAGCTTTCTTT. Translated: CASSQLRTTLNTEAFF.

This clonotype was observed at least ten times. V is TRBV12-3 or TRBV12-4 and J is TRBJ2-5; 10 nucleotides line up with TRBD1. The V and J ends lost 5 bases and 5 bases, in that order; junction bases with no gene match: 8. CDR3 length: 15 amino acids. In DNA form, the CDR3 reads TGTGCCAGCAGTCCGACAGGGGGCCAGATGGAGACCCAGTACTTC. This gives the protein CASSPTGGQMETQYF.

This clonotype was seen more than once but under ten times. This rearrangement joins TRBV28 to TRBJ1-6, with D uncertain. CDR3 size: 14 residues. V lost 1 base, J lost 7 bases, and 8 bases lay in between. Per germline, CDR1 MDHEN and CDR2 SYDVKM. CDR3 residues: CASSLYGENSPLHF. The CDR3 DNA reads TGTGCCAGCAGTTTATATGGAGAGAATTCACCCCTCCACTTT. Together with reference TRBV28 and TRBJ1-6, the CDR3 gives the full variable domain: DVKVTQSSRYLVKRTGEKVFLECVQDMDHENMFWYRQDPGLGLRLIYFSYDVKMKEKGDIPEGYSVSREKKERFSLILESASTNQTSMYLCASSLYGENSPLHFGNGTRLTVT.

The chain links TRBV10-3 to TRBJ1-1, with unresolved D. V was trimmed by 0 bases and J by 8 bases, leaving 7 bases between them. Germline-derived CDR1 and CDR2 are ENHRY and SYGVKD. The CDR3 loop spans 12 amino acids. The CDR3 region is CAISESGSEAFF. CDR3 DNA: TGTGCCATCAGTGAGTCGGGATCAGAAGCTTTCTTT.

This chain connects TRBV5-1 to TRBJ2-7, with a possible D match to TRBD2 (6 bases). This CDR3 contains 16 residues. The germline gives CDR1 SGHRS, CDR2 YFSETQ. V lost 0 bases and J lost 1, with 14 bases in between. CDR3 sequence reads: CASSLVGGSRSYEQYF. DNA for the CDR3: TGCGCCAGCAGCTTGGTGGGGGGTTCAAGGTCCTACGAGCAGTACTTC.

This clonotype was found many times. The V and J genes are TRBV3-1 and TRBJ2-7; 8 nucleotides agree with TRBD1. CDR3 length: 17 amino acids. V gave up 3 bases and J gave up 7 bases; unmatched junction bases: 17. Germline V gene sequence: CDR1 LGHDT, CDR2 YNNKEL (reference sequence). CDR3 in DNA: TGTGCCAGCAGCCATATCGGACAGGGAGAGGTTGAAGGGGAGCAGTACTTC. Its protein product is CASSHIGQGEVEGEQYF.

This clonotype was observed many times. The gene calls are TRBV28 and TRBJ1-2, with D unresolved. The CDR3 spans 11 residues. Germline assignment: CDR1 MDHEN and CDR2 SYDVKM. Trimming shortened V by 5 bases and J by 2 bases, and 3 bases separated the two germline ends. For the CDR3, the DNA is TGTGCCAGCAGTCGAAACTATGGCTACACCTTC. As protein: CASSRNYGYTF.

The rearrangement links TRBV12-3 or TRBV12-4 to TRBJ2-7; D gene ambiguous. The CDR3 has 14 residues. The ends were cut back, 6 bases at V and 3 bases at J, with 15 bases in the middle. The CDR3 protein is CASSQAGLLYEQYF. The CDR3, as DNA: TGTGCCAGCAGCCAAGCAGGCCTACTCTACGAGCAGTACTTC.